This T cell receptor beta chain was identified in a study of blood T cell repertoires in COVID-19. Looked up from germline, CDR1 is MNHNY and CDR2 is SVGAGI (reference sequence). The CDR3 spans 16 residues. The V segment lost 2 bases and the J segment 5 bases; nucleotides outside the gene matches: 8. Clones were sequenced by immunoSEQ multiplex PCR, and TCRdb holds only the in-frame ones, with some missing. The sample includes about 400,000 clones, approximately 88% seen only once; the top ten take 0.95% to 1.5%. The clonotype comes from a man aged 40-49 years with acute or convalescent COVID-19. Sequences were obtained from peripheral blood. The rearrangement links TRBV6-6 to TRBJ1-5, with TRBD1 matching over 8 bases. The CDR3 reads CASSYQVNRGDQPQHF. The DNA for the CDR3 is TGTGCCAGCAGTTACCAGGTCAACAGGGGGGATCAGCCCCAGCATTTT.